These 13 T cell receptor beta chains share one sample of origin, sequenced in a study of control samples from healthy donors and cancer patients. Profiled with immunoSEQ multiplex PCR; TCRdb holds only in-frame clones, not every one. In the table there are 94,000 or so clones, around 85% of which are singletons. The sample comprised PBMCs. Every receptor here comes from a man in his 70s with lung cancer.

This clone has only one observation. The chain links TRBV11-2 to TRBJ1-4; a possible D gene is TRBD1 (6 bases). V was shortened by 5 bases and J by 5 bases, with 6 bases between the two germline ends. The V gene's germline CDR1 is SGHAT and CDR2 FQNNGV. The CDR3 loop spans 12 amino acids. CDR3 DNA sequence: TGTGCCAGCAGCCAGGGGAATGAAAAACTGTTTTTT. It specifies CASSQGNEKLFF. Combining the CDR3 with reference TRBV11-2 and TRBJ1-4 gives the whole variable domain EAGVAQSPRYKIIEKRQSVAFWCNPISGHATLYWYQQILGQGPKLLIQFQNNGVVDDSQLPKDRFSAERLKGVDSTLKIQPAKLEDSAVYLCASSQGNEKLFFGSGTQLSVL.

The rearrangement joins TRBV19 to TRBJ1-5; tentative D call: TRBD1 (5 bases). CDR1 and CDR2 (germline): LNHDA, SQIVND (reference sequence). There are 15 residues in the CDR3. Deletions cut 0 bases from V and 2 bases from J, with 8 bases between. CDR3 region: CASSIDRDGNQPQHF. The DNA for the CDR3 is TGTGCCAGTAGTATAGACAGGGACGGCAATCAGCCCCAGCATTTT.

The chain joins TRBV19 to TRBJ1-1; D remains ambiguous. Trimming pared 3 bases from V and 3 bases from J, leaving 11 bases between. The CDR3 has 14 amino acids. Germline assignment: CDR1 LNHDA and CDR2 SQIVND (reference sequence). The CDR3 loop is CASSMFGSHTEAFF. Written as DNA, the CDR3 is TGTGCCAGTAGTATGTTCGGGTCGCACACTGAAGCTTTCTTT.

The chain has TRBV18 and TRBJ1-1, with a tentative D call TRBD1 (6 bases). The CDR3 runs 14 residues. V lost 2 bases and J lost 3, with 10 bases in between. CDR1 and CDR2 (germline): KGHSH, LQKENI. Here the CDR3 DNA reads TGTGCCAGCTCACCAATTAAGGGGGACACTGAAGCTTTCTTT. Translation: CASSPIKGDTEAFF.

Details on this clone: This specimen includes other DNA sequences encoding the same CDR3. The chain recombines TRBV7-9 with TRBJ2-1; D call uncertain. There are 14 residues in the CDR3. The germline V gene encodes CDR1 SEHNR and CDR2 FQNEAQ (reference sequence). The germline V and J ends were trimmed by 1 base and 0 bases, with 4 bases remaining between them. The CDR3 DNA sequence: TGTGCCAGCAGCTTAGGCTTCTCCTACAATGAGCAGTTCTTC. Encoded protein: CASSLGFSYNEQFF.

The V call is TRBV10-3, the J call TRBJ2-1; the D is unclear. The ends were cut back, 4 bases at V and 7 bases at J, with 14 bases in the middle. CDR1 is ENHRY, CDR2 SYGVKD, per germline. This CDR3 comprises 14 residues. The CDR3 sequence: CAISVDPKSNEQFF. The CDR3 nucleotides are TGTGCCATCAGTGTAGACCCGAAGTCTAATGAGCAGTTCTTC.

The chain carries TRBV6-4 and TRBJ1-2, with D maybe TRBD1 (6 bases). The length of the CDR3 is 14 residues. Per germline, CDR1 MRHNA and CDR2 SNTAGT. Between the trimmed V and J ends, which lost 3 bases and 6 bases, there was a span of 14 bases. CDR3 in amino acids: CASSERGNPHGYTF. The CDR3 region has the DNA TGTGCCAGCAGTGAGAGGGGGAATCCGCATGGCTACACCTTC.

The V and J genes are TRBV11-2 and TRBJ2-1; the match to TRBD2 covers 12 bases. The V segment lost 4 bases and the J segment 7 bases; nucleotides outside the gene matches: 5. The CDR3 runs 15 residues. CDR1 SGHAT and CDR2 FQNNGV come from the germline V gene. The CDR3 region has the DNA TGTGCCAGCAGCTCGACTAGCGGGGGTGGGAATGAGCAGTTCTTC. Its translation: CASSSTSGGGNEQFF.

The genes are TRBV27 and TRBJ1-6; 8 positions agree with TRBD1. The length of the CDR3 is 14 residues. V trimming: 5 bases; J trimming: 14 bases; junction bases outside the gene matches: 11. The V gene's germline CDR1 is MNHEY and CDR2 SMNVEV (reference sequence). CDR3 amino acids: CASSVGTGVKSLHF. Here the CDR3 DNA reads TGTGCCAGCAGTGTTGGGACAGGCGTAAAGTCCCTCCACTTT.

This chain joins TRBV20-1 and TRBJ1-2; D gene uncertain. Germline V gene sequence: CDR1 DFQATT, CDR2 SNEGSKA (reference sequence). The CDR3 extends over 11 amino acids. DNA of the CDR3: TGCAGCCTACGGCACTCGGGTGGCTACACCTTC. This sequence encodes CSLRHSGGYTF.

The chain recombines TRBV30 with TRBJ1-2; unclear D gene. CDR3 length: 13 residues. Germline V CDR1 and CDR2: GTSNPN, SVGIG (reference sequence). The V gene lost 3 bases and the J gene lost 2 bases, with 10 bases spanning the gap. CDR3 sequence reads: CAWSLVRNYGYTF. CDR3 sequence (DNA): TGTGCCTGGAGCTTAGTTCGGAACTATGGCTACACCTTC.

J is TRBJ2-6 and V is TRBV7-2; D unresolved. CDR3 length: 13 amino acids. V lost 6 bases to trimming and J lost 2 bases, with 5 bases between them. Germline V lookup: CDR1 SGHTA, CDR2 FQGNSA. The CDR3 nucleotides are TGTGCCAGCAGGGTGGCTGGGGCCAACGTCCTGACTTTC. Its protein product is CASRVAGANVLTF.

The gene calls are TRBV9 and TRBJ2-5; 15 bases align to TRBD2. The CDR3 extends over 16 amino acids. Looked up from germline, CDR1 is SGDLS and CDR2 is YYNGEE. With 4 bases clipped from V and 5 bases from J, the junction kept 6 bases outside the gene matches. The CDR3 reads CASSSGLAGGHETQYF. The CDR3 nucleotides are TGTGCCAGCAGCTCAGGACTAGCGGGGGGGCATGAGACCCAGTACTTC.